These T cell receptor beta chains were read from a single sample in a study of blood T cell repertoires in COVID-19. Here immunoSEQ multiplex PCR was the method, and the copy in TCRdb shows in-frame clones only, minus some. The table shows roughly 200,000 clones, with nearly 90% occurring only once. The sequencing input was PBMCs or T cells enriched from blood (not recorded which). These receptors all stem from a woman between 40 and 55 years old with acute COVID-19. Both conserved end residues are part of each CDR3. The order of the fields is clone size, D gene, J gene, V gene, CDR3 protein, CDR3 DNA. A D gene is named only where the DNA matches it firmly. Only some rows state a clone size, as once, few, many or a class for expanded clones.

size: NA
D: TRBD2
J: TRBJ2-1
V: TRBV27
CDR3: CATGVSGLAGYNEQFF
DNA: TGTGCCACCGGAGTCAGCGGACTAGCGGGTTACAATGAGCAGTTCTTC

size: NA
D: NA
J: TRBJ2-3
V: TRBV29-1
CDR3: CSVEDGRVTDTQYF
DNA: TGCAGCGTTGAGGACGGGAGAGTCACAGATACGCAGTATTTT

size: NA
D: NA
J: TRBJ2-1
V: TRBV5-4
CDR3: CASSRPHTRDEQFF
DNA: TGTGCCAGCAGCCGGCCCCACACTCGGGATGAGCAGTTCTTC

size: NA
D: NA
J: TRBJ2-3
V: TRBV19
CDR3: CASSPYSGSTDTQYF
DNA: TGTGCCAGTAGTCCTTACTCGGGAAGCACAGATACGCAGTATTTT

size: NA
D: TRBD1
J: TRBJ2-2
V: TRBV4-1
CDR3: CASSQDRGQFANTGELFF
DNA: TGCGCCAGCAGCCAAGATAGGGGACAGTTCGCGAACACCGGGGAGCTGTTTTTT

size: NA
D: TRBD1
J: TRBJ1-6
V: TRBV15
CDR3: CATSRDMGQNSPLHF
DNA: TGTGCCACCAGCAGAGATATGGGACAGAATTCACCCCTCCACTTT

size: NA
D: TRBD2
J: TRBJ2-7
V: TRBV7-2
CDR3: CASSSSSQRESYEQYF
DNA: TGTGCCAGCAGCAGCTCTTCCCAGCGGGAGTCGTACGAGCAGTACTTC

size: NA
D: NA
J: TRBJ1-2
V: TRBV2
CDR3: CASSEREGGGYTF
DNA: TGTGCCAGCAGTGAAAGGGAGGGAGGAGGCTACACCTTC

size: NA
D: TRBD1
J: TRBJ1-3
V: TRBV13
CDR3: CASSYVDRGSGNTIYF
DNA: TGTGCCAGCAGCTACGTAGACAGGGGCTCTGGAAACACCATATATTTT

size: NA
D: TRBD1
J: TRBJ1-2
V: TRBV6-1
CDR3: CASSEVQGAVYGYTF
DNA: TGTGCCAGCAGTGAAGTCCAGGGGGCTGTCTATGGCTACACCTTC

size: NA
D: TRBD2
J: TRBJ2-1
V: TRBV10-3
CDR3: CAISDLAGGYNEQFF
DNA: TGTGCCATCAGTGATCTAGCGGGAGGCTACAATGAGCAGTTCTTC

size: NA
D: TRBD1
J: TRBJ1-4
V: TRBV11-3
CDR3: CASSLGGTGGLATNEKLFF
DNA: TGTGCCAGCAGCTTAGGGGGGACAGGGGGACTGGCAACTAATGAAAAACTGTTTTTT

size: NA
D: NA
J: TRBJ2-2
V: TRBV27
CDR3: CASSLGWGRDTGELFF
DNA: TGTGCCAGCAGTTTAGGCTGGGGCAGGGACACCGGGGAGCTGTTTTTT

size: NA
D: TRBD2
J: TRBJ2-2
V: TRBV7-9
CDR3: CASSARLAANTGELFF
DNA: TGTGCCAGCAGCGCAAGACTAGCGGCGAACACCGGGGAGCTGTTTTTT

size: NA
D: TRBD1
J: TRBJ1-4
V: TRBV2
CDR3: CASSAPGQAYEKLFF
DNA: TGTGCCAGCAGCGCTCCGGGACAGGCGTATGAAAAACTGTTTTTT

size: NA
D: TRBD1
J: TRBJ1-1
V: TRBV5-1
CDR3: CASSLRDRGTEAFF
DNA: TGCGCCAGCAGCTTGAGGGACAGGGGGACTGAAGCTTTCTTT

size: NA
D: TRBD1
J: TRBJ1-6
V: TRBV4-2
CDR3: CASSQVLSGDRDNSPLHF
DNA: TGTGCCAGCAGCCAAGTATTAAGTGGGGACAGGGATAATTCACCCCTCCACTTT

size: NA
D: NA
J: TRBJ2-3
V: TRBV5-1
CDR3: CASSLAGVVSDTQYF
DNA: TGCGCCAGCAGCTTGGCGGGAGTAGTATCCGATACGCAGTATTTT

size: few
D: NA
J: TRBJ2-7
V: TRBV3-1/TRBV3-2
CDR3: CASSPLGPVYEQYF
DNA: TGTGCCAGCAGCCCACTAGGCCCCGTGTACGAGCAGTACTTC

size: NA
D: NA
J: TRBJ1-5
V: TRBV28
CDR3: CASTEGVISNQPQHF
DNA: TGTGCCAGCACCGAGGGGGTTATTAGCAATCAGCCCCAGCATTTT